The subject of this entry is one T cell receptor beta chain. Its antigen remains unidentified. In the same sample, other DNA sequences code for this CDR3. Unmatched junction bases numbered 9, after V lost 0 bases and J lost 5 bases. The CDR3 has 17 amino acids. Germline V CDR1 and CDR2: SGHVS, FQNEAQ. The PCR was carried out with 60 Vbeta primers and 13 Jbeta primers. TCRdb's copy holds only in-frame clones and misses some; the assay was immunoSEQ multiplex PCR. The table lists about 190,000 clones, approximately 84% of them singletons. This sample is drawn from a study of cytomegalovirus exposure and HLA in healthy donors. Study-level points and caveats: TCR beta V- and J-gene trimming was later associated with a missense DCLRE1C variant. Highly shared variants forming one cluster were likely a sequencing artifact.

The source is a woman in her forties or fifties in good health and CMV-seropositive. V and J are TRBV7-8 and TRBJ2-5; 10 bases map to TRBD2. The material sequenced was PBMCs. CDR3 sequence reads: CASSLAAERGGKETQYF. CDR3 in DNA: TGTGCCAGCAGCTTAGCGGCAGAGCGGGGGGGCAAGGAGACCCAGTACTTC.